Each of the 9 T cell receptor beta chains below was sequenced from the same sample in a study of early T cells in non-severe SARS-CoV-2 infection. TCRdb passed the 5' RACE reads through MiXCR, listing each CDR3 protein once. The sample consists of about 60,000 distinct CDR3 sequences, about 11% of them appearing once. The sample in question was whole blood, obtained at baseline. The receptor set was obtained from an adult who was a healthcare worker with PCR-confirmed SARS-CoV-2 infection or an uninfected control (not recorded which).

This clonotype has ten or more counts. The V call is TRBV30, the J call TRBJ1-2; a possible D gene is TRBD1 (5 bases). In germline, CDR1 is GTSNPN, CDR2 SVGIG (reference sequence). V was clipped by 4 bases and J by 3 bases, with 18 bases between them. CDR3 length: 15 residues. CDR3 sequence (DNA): TGTGCCTGGATCCTATCGGGGCTTGGGGACTATGGCTACACCTTC. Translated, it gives CAWILSGLGDYGYTF.

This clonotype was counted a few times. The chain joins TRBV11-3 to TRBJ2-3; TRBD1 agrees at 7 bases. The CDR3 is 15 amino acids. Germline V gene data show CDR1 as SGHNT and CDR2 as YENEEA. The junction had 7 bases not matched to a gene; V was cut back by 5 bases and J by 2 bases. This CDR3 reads CASSQQGNATDTQYF. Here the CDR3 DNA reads TGTGCCAGCAGCCAACAGGGGAACGCCACAGATACGCAGTATTTT.

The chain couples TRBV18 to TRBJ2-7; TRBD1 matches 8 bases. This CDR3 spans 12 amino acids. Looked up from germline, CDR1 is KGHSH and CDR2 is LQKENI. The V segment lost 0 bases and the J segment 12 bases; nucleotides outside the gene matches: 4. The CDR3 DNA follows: TGTGCCAGCTCACCACCCGGACAGGGACCGTACTTC. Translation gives CASSPPGQGPYF.

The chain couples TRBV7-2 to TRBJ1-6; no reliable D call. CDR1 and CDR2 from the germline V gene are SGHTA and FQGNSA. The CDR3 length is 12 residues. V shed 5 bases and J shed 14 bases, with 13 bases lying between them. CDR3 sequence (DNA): TGTGCCAGCAGCCCCGCGGGTCGGGCCCTCCACTTT. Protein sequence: CASSPAGRALHF.

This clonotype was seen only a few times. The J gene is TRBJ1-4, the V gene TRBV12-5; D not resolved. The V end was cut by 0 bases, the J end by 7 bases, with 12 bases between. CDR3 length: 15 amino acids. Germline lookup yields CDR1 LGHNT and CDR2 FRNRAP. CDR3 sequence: CASGLVISAIEKLFF. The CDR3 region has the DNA TGTGCTAGTGGTTTGGTAATTTCCGCCATTGAAAAACTGTTTTTT.

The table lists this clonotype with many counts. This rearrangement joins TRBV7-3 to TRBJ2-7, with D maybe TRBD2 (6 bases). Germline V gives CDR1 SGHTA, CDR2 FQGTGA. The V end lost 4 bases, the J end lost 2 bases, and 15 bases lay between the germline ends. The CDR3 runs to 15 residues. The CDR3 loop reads CASSSRVRETYEQYF. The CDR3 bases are TGTGCCAGCAGCTCCAGGGTACGGGAGACCTACGAGCAGTACTTC. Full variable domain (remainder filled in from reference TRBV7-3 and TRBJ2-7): GAGVSQTPSNKVTEKGKYVELRCDPISGHTALYWYRQSLGQGPEFLIYFQGTGAADDSGLPNDRFFAVRPEGSVSTLKIQRTERGDSAVYLCASSSRVRETYEQYFGPGTRLTVT.

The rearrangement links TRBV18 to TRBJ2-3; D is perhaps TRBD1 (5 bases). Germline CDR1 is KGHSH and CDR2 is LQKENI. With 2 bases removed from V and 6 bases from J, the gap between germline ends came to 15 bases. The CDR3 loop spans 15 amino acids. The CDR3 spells CASSPNRTWFDTQYF. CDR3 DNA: TGTGCCAGCTCACCAAACAGGACGTGGTTTGATACGCAGTATTTT. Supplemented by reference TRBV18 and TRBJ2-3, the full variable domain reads NAGVMQNPRHLVRRRGQEARLRCSPMKGHSHVYWYRQLPEEGLKFMVYLQKENIIDESGMPKERFSAEFPKEGPSILRIQQVVRGDSAAYFCASSPNRTWFDTQYFGPGTRLTVL.

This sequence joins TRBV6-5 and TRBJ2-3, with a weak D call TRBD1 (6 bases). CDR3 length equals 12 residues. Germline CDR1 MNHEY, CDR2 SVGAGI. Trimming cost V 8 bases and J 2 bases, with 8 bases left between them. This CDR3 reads CASAGDTDTQYF. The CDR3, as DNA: TGTGCCAGCGCAGGGGACACAGATACGCAGTATTTT.

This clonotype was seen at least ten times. The CDR3 reads CSARDALVSTDTQYF. Written as DNA, the CDR3 is TGCAGTGCTAGAGATGCATTGGTTAGCACAGATACGCAGTATTTT. V usage is TRBV20-1 and J usage is TRBJ2-3; D is uncertain. The CDR3 length is 15 residues. Trimming shortened V by 0 bases and J by 0 bases, and 10 bases separated the two germline ends. Germline V gene sequence: CDR1 DFQATT, CDR2 SNEGSKA (reference sequence).